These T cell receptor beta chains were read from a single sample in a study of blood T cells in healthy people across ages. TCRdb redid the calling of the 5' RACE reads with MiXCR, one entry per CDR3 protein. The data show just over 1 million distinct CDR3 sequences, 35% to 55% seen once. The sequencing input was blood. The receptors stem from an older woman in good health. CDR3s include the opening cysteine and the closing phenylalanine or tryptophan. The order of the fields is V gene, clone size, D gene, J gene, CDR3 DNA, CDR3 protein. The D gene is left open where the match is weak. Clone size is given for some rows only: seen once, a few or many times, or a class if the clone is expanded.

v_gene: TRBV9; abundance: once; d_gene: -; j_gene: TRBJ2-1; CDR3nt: TGTGCCAGCAGCTCATCAAGCCCGAATGAGCAGTTCTTC; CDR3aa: CASSSSSPNEQFF
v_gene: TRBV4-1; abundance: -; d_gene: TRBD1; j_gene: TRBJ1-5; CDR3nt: TGCGCCAGCAGCCAAGGGGGACAGGGGGGTCAGCCCCAGCATTTT; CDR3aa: CASSQGGQGGQPQHF
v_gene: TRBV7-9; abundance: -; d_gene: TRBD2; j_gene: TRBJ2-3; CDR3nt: TGTGCCAGCAGCTTAGCACTTCGGCGGGAGTTCGCGCAGTATTTT; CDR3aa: CASSLALRREFAQYF
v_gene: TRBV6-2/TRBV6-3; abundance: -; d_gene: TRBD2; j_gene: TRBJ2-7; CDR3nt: TGTGCCAGCGAAGGACTAGCGGGAGGGCCCCGGACCTACGAGCAGTACTTC; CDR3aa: CASEGLAGGPRTYEQYF
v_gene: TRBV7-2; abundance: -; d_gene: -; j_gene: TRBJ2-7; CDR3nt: TGTGCCAGCAGCTTCGTCAGGGTCGAGCAGTACTTC; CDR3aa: CASSFVRVEQYF
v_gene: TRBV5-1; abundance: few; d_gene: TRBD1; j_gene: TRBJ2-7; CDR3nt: TGCGCCAGCAGCGTGAGCGGGACAGGGCTCTACGAGCAGTACTTC; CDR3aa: CASSVSGTGLYEQYF
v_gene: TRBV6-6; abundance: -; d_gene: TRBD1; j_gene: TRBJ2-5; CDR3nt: TGTGCCAGCAGTTATCCCGACAGGGGCCAACAAGAGACCCAGTACTTC; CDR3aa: CASSYPDRGQQETQYF
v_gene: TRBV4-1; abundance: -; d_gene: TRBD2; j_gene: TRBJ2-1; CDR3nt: TGCGCCAGCAGCCAAGAGTCTAGCGGGAGTGGTTACAATGAGCAGTTCTTC; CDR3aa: CASSQESSGSGYNEQFF
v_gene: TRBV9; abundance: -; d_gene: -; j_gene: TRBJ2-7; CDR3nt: TGTGCCAGCAGCCTGGGACTCTACAATGAGCAGTACTTC; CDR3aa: CASSLGLYNEQYF
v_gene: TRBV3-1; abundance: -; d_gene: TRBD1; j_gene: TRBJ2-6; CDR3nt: TGTGCCAGCAGCCAAGTCGACAGGGAGATCTCTGGGGCCAACGTCCTGACTTTC; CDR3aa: CASSQVDREISGANVLTF
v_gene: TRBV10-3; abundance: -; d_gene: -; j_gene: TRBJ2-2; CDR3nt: TGTGCCATCCAGACGGGATCGAACACCGGGGAGCTGTTTTTT; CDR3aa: CAIQTGSNTGELFF
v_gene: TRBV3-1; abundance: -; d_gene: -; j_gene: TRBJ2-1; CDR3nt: TGTGCCAGCAGAGAGGGGAATAATGAGCAGTTCTTC; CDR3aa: CASREGNNEQFF
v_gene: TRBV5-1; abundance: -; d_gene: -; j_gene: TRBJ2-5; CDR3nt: TGCGCCAGCAGCTTTTCAGCGATAATACAAGAGACCCAGTACTTC; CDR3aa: CASSFSAIIQETQYF
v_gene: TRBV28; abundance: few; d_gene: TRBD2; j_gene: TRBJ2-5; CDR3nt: TGTGCCAGCAGTTCGACTAGCGGGAAGATGTACCAAGAGACCCAGTACTTC; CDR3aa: CASSSTSGKMYQETQYF
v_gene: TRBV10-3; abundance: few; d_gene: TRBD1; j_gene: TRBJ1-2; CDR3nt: TGTGCCATCAGTCAGACAGGGGGATCTGGCTACACCTTC; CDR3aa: CAISQTGGSGYTF
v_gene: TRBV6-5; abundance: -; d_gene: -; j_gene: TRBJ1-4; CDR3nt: TGTGCCAGCCTAGGGGGGCAAAGTGGTGAAAAACTGTTTTTT; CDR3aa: CASLGGQSGEKLFF
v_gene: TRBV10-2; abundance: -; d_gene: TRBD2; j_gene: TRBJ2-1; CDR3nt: TGCGCCAGCGGTGCTCTAGCGGGGGACAATGAGCAGTTCTTC; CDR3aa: CASGALAGDNEQFF
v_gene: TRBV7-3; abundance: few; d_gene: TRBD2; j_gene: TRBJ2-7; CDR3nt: TGTGCCAGCAGCCCCCGAGCGGGATTCGTGTACGAGCAGTACTTC; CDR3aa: CASSPRAGFVYEQYF
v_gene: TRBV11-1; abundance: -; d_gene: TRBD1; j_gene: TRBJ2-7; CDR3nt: TGTGCCAGCAGCCTAGCTCGCGGGACAGGGACGTCCGAGCAGTACTTC; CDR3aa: CASSLARGTGTSEQYF
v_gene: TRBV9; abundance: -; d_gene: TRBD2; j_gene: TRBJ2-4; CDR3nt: TGTGCCAGCAGTCCTGCGGGAGGTGGAAACATTCAGTACTTC; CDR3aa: CASSPAGGGNIQYF
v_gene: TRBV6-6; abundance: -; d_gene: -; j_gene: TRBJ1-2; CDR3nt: TGTGCCAGCAGTTACTCGACCCTCATGTATGGCTACACCTTC; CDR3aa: CASSYSTLMYGYTF
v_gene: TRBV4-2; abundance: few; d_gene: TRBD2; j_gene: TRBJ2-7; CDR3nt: TGTGCCAGCAGCCAAGGGCGAGCGGGGTTCTACGAGCAGTACTTC; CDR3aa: CASSQGRAGFYEQYF